These 7 T cell receptor beta chains were sequenced from one sample in a study of CD8 T cells in ankylosing spondylitis. TCRdb passed the 5' RACE reads through MiXCR, listing each CDR3 protein once. Among around 99,000 distinct CDR3 sequences listed, 8.8% were seen once. Input material: blood, either unsorted or a sorted T cell fraction (not recorded which). Receptor source: a male donor with ankylosing spondylitis or in good health (not recorded which).

This clonotype appeared many times. This chain connects TRBV10-3 to TRBJ2-1; 12 bases align to TRBD1. V shed 5 bases and J 7 bases; nucleotides not matched to a gene: 6. CDR1 ENHRY and CDR2 SYGVKD come from the germline V gene. The CDR3 has 15 amino acids. CDR3 in DNA: TGTGCCATCAGTCGGGACAGGGGGCAATGGAATGAGCAGTTCTTC. It specifies CAISRDRGQWNEQFF.

The sample holds many counts of this clonotype. V is TRBV29-1 and J is TRBJ2-4; D may be TRBD1 or TRBD2 (5 bases each). Trimming removed 3 bases at V and 3 bases at J, with 6 bases between. The germline CDR1 and CDR2 sequences are SQVTM and ANQGSEA. The CDR3 loop spans 12 amino acids. CDR3 DNA: TGCAGCGTTGATGGGGGCAAAAACATTCAGTACTTC. Its translation: CSVDGGKNIQYF.

This clonotype was recorded at least ten times. CDR3 DNA: TGTGCCAGCAGCGTAGAGGGAGTAGGGCTTGCGGCCTACAATGAGCAGTTCTTC. It specifies CASSVEGVGLAAYNEQFF. The chain is built from TRBV9 and TRBJ2-1, with D perhaps TRBD2 (5 bases). V dropped 0 bases and J dropped 2 bases, with 18 bases sitting between them. Germline V gene lookup returns CDR1 SGDLS and CDR2 YYNGEE. The CDR3 has 18 amino acids.

The table lists this clonotype with many counts. The genes are TRBV25-1 and TRBJ2-2, with D possibly being TRBD1 (5 bases). CDR3 length: 14 residues. From germline, CDR1 is MGHDK and CDR2 SYGVNS. V lost 7 bases to trimming and J lost 1 base, with 10 bases between them. CDR3: CASTTTENTGELFF. As DNA, the CDR3 is TGTGCCAGCACCACGACAGAGAACACCGGGGAGCTGTTTTTT.

This clonotype was detected many times. This rearrangement joins TRBV5-1 to TRBJ1-6; tentative D call: TRBD1 (5 bases). The CDR3 is 15 residues long. Germline V gene sequence: CDR1 SGHRS, CDR2 YFSETQ. V dropped 0 bases and J dropped 10 bases, with 14 bases sitting between them. The CDR3 spells CASSLAMGHLSPLHF. The CDR3 nucleotides read TGCGCCAGCAGCTTGGCCATGGGGCATTTGTCACCCCTCCACTTT. Looking up the rest from reference TRBV5-1 and TRBJ1-6 gives the full variable domain: KAGVTQTPRYLIKTRGQQVTLSCSPISGHRSVSWYQQTPGQGLQFLFEYFSETQRNKGNFPGRFSGRQFSNSRSEMNVSTLELGDSALYLCASSLAMGHLSPLHFGNGTRLTVT.

This clonotype was detected ten times or more. This chain's CDR3 is CASSPTLAGGLFETQYF. The CDR3 bases are TGTGCCAGCAGTCCCACACTAGCGGGGGGTTTGTTTGAGACCCAGTACTTC. V and J are TRBV28 and TRBJ2-5; the match to TRBD2 covers 12 bases. The CDR3 consists of 17 residues. V gave up 5 bases and J gave up 5 bases; unmatched junction bases: 12. The germline V gene encodes CDR1 MDHEN and CDR2 SYDVKM. The entire variable domain, with the rest obtained from reference TRBV28 and TRBJ2-5, is as follows: DVKVTQSSRYLVKRTGEKVFLECVQDMDHENMFWYRQDPGLGLRLIYFSYDVKMKEKGDIPEGYSVSREKKERFSLILESASTNQTSMYLCASSPTLAGGLFETQYFGPGTRLLVL.

This clonotype was seen at least ten times. V usage is TRBV2 and J usage is TRBJ2-2; 9 bases align to TRBD1. CDR3 length equals 13 residues. Trimming removed 8 bases from V and 7 bases from J; junction bases left unmatched: 5. Germline CDR1 is SNHLY and CDR2 is FYNNEI. The CDR3: CASGRTGDGELFF. As DNA, the CDR3 is TGTGCCAGCGGCCGGACAGGGGACGGGGAGCTGTTTTTT. The variable domain in full, with the rest retrieved from reference TRBV2 and TRBJ2-2, is EPEVTQTPSHQVTQMGQEVILRCVPISNHLYFYWYRQILGQKVEFLVSFYNNEISEKSEIFDDQFSVERPDGSNFTLKIRSTKLEDSAMYFCASGRTGDGELFFGEGSRLTVL.